Listed below are T cell receptor beta chains from one sample, sequenced in a study of human T cells and chemical hapten exposure. TCRdb used MiXCR to reprocess the RACE reads, holding one entry per CDR3 protein. The table has tens of thousands of distinct CDR3 sequences, more than 9.5% seen once; the top ten hold approximately 2.2%. The starting material was whole blood, obtained in connection with sensitization to the hapten diphenylcyclopropenone (DPC). Receptors originate from a woman under 40 with alopecia areata. Some clones in this sample may be carry-over from other donors' samples. CDR3s include the opening cysteine and the closing phenylalanine or tryptophan. A D gene is named only where the DNA matches it firmly. Clone size is given for some rows only: seen once, a few or many times, or a class if the clone is expanded.

v_gene,abundance,j_gene,d_gene,CDR3nt,CDR3aa
TRBV5-1,-,TRBJ2-5,TRBD2,TGCGCCAGCAGCTCACTAGCGGGAGGGCCAGAGACCCAGTACTTC,CASSSLAGGPETQYF
TRBV20-1,-,TRBJ1-5,-,TGCAGTGCTAGTGCCGGGGCGCGCAATCAGCCCCAGCATTTT,CSASAGARNQPQHF
TRBV27,many,TRBJ1-2,-,TGTGCCAGCAGTTCCCAAGGTGCGGCCTATGGCTACACCTTC,CASSSQGAAYGYTF
TRBV9,few,TRBJ2-5,-,TGTGCCAGCAGCGGTTTAGCGGAACAAGAGACCCAGTACTTC,CASSGLAEQETQYF
TRBV10-2,many,TRBJ1-1,TRBD1,TGCGCCAGCAGGGACAGGATGAACACTGAAGCTTTCTTT,CASRDRMNTEAFF
TRBV6-2/TRBV6-3,many,TRBJ1-5,TRBD1,TGTGCCATCGGGACAGGGGAAGATCAGCCCCAGCATTTT,CAIGTGEDQPQHF
TRBV12-3/TRBV12-4,many,TRBJ2-1,-,TGTGCCAGCAGTTTTGGGCGGGCGAGAAACAATGAGCAGTTCTTC,CASSFGRARNNEQFF
TRBV14,many,TRBJ2-1,-,TGTGCCAGCAGCCCATGGCAGGGCGACCAGTTCTTC,CASSPWQGDQFF
TRBV5-6,many,TRBJ2-7,TRBD2,TGTGCCAGCAGCTTGGCGGGACTAGCGGGGAAAACCTACGAGCAGTACTTC,CASSLAGLAGKTYEQYF
TRBV24-1,-,TRBJ2-3,-,TGTGCCACCAGTGATTCGCTCCTCCGGGATACGCAGTATTTT,CATSDSLLRDTQYF
TRBV7-2,-,TRBJ1-2,-,TGTGCCAGCAGCAGACCCCCAGGGGACTATGGCTACACCTTC,CASSRPPGDYGYTF